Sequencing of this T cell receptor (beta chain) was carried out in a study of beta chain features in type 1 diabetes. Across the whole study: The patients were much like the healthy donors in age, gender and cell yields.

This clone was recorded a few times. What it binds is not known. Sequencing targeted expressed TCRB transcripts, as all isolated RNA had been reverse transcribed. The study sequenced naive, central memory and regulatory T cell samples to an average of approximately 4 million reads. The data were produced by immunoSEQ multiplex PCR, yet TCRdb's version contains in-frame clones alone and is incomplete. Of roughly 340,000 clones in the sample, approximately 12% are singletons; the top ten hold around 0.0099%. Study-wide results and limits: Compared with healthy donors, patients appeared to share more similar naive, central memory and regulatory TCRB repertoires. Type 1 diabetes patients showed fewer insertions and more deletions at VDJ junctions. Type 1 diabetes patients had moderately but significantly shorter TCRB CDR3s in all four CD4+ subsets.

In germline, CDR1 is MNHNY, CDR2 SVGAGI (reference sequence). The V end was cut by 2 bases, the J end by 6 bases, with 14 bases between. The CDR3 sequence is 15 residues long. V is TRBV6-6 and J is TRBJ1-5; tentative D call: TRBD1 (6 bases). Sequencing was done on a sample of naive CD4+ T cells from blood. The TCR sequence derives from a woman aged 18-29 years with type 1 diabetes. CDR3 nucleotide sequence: TGTGCCAGCAGTTACAGGGGGGGAGCGGTTCAGCCCCAGCATTTT. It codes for CASSYRGGAVQPQHF.